One and the same sample provided the 2 T cell receptor beta chains below, sequenced in a study of T cell changes during pregnancy in multiple sclerosis. Sequencing used immunoSEQ multiplex PCR; TCRdb keeps in-frame clones, though not all of them. The repertoire includes 40,000 to 50,000 clones, roughly 89% of them detected once, and about 1.2% sits in the top ten. This specimen was CD4+ T cells from peripheral blood mononuclear cells, taken in the first trimester of pregnancy. Every receptor here comes from a female donor with multiple sclerosis, enrolled in a pregnancy study.

This chain connects TRBV7-2 to TRBJ2-1; the match to TRBD2 covers 7 bases. The CDR3 sequence is 14 residues long. Germline-derived CDR1 and CDR2 are SGHTA and FQGNSA. J lost 5 bases, V lost 10 bases, and 11 bases had no gene match. The CDR3 nucleotides read TGTGCCATCTCGGGCGGGAGTATGGACAATGAGCAGTTCTTC. This encodes CAISGGSMDNEQFF.

The CDR3 DNA is TGTGCCAGCAGCTCACTCCAGGTTGAGCAGTTCTTC. This encodes CASSSLQVEQFF. This chain connects TRBV7-9 to TRBJ2-1; no clear D gene. CDR1 SEHNR and CDR2 FQNEAQ come from the germline V gene (reference sequence). CDR3 length equals 12 residues. V dropped 4 bases and J dropped 9 bases, with 10 bases sitting between them. Full variable domain (missing parts from reference TRBV7-9 and TRBJ2-1): DTGVSQNPRHKITKRGQNVTFRCDPISEHNRLYWYRQTLGQGPEFLTYFQNEAQLEKSRLLSDRFSAERPKGSFSTLEIQRTEQGDSAMYLCASSSLQVEQFFGPGTRLTVL.